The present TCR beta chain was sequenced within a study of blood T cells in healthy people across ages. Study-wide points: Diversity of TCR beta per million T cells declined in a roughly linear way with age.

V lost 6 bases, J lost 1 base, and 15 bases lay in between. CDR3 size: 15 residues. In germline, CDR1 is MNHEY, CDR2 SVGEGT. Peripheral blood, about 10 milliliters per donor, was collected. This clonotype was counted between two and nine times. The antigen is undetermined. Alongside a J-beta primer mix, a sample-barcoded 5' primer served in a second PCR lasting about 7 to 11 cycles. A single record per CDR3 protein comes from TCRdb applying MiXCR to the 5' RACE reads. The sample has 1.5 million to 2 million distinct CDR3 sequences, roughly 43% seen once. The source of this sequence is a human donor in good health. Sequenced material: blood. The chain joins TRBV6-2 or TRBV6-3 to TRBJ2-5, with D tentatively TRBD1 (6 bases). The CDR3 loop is CASSRTAPTQETQYF. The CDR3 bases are TGTGCCAGCAGCAGGACAGCACCAACCCAAGAGACCCAGTACTTC.